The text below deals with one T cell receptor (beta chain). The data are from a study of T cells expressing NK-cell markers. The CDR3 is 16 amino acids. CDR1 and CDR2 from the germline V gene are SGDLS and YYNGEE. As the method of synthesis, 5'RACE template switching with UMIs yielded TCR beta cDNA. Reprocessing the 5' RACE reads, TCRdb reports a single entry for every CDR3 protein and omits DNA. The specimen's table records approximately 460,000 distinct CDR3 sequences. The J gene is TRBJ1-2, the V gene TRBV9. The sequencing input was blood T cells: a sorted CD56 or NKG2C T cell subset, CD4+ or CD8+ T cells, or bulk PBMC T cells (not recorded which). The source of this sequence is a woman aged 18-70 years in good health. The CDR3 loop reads CASSVSGRINHYGYTF.